This T cell receptor beta chain was documented in a study of T-cell reconstitution after alpha-beta-depleted transplantation in children. With 3 bases removed from V and 8 bases from J, the gap between germline ends came to 21 bases. The CDR3 sequence is 16 residues long. Looked up from germline, CDR1 is SGDLS and CDR2 is YYNGEE. This clonotype was seen many times. Unique molecular identifiers were incorporated into the prepared TCRbeta library. Each CDR3 protein gets one entry after TCRdb re-called the PCR reads with MiXCR. The profile shows about 180,000 distinct CDR3 sequences, over 8.5% of them singletons.

The chain carries TRBV9 and TRBJ2-1, with D tentatively TRBD1 (8 bases). The source is a boy aged 2 to 10 with acute myeloid leukemia, due to receive a stem cell transplant. The sequencing used PBMCs, collected before TCRalphabeta/CD19-depleted stem cell transplant. The CDR3 loop is CASSAHLTGGGDEQFF. CDR3 nucleotides: TGTGCCAGCAGCGCCCACCTTACAGGGGGGGGCGATGAGCAGTTCTTC.